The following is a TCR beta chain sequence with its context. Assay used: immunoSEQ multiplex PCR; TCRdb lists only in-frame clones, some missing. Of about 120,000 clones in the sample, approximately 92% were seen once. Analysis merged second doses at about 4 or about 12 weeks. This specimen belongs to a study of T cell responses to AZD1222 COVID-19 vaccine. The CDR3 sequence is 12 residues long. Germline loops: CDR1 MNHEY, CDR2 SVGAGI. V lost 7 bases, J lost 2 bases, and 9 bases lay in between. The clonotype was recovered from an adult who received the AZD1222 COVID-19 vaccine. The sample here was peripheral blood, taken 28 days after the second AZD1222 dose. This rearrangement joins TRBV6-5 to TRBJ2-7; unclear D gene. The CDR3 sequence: CASKGPAYEQYF. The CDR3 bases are TGTGCCAGCAAAGGCCCAGCCTACGAGCAGTACTTC.